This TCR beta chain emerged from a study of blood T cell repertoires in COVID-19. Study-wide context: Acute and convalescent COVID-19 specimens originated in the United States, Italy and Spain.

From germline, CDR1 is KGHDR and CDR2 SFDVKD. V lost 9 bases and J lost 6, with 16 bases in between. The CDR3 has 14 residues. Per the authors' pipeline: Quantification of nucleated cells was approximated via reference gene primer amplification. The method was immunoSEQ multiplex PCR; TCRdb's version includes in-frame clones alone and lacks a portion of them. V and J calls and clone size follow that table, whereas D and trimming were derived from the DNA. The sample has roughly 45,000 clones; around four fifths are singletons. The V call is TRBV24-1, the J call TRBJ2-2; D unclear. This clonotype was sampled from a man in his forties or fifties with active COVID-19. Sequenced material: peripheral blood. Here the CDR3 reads CATSPNLEAGELFF. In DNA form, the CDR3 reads TGTGCCACCTCCCCCAATTTAGAGGCCGGGGAGCTGTTTTTT.